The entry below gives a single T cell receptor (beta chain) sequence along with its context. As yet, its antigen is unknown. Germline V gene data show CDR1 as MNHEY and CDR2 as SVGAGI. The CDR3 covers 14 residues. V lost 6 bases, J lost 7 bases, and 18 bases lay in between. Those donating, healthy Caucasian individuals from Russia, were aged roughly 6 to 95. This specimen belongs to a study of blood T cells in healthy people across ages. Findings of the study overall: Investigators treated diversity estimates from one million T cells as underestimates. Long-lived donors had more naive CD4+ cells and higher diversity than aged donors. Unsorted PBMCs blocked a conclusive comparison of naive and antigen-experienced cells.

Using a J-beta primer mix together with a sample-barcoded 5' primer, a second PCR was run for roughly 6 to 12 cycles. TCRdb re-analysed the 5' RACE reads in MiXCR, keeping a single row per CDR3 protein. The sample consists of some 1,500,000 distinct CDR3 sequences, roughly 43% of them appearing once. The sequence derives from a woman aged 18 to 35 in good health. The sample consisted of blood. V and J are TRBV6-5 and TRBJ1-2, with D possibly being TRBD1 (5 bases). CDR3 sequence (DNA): TGTGCCAGCAGACGAGACAGAGCCACGCCTGGCTACACCTTC. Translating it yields CASRRDRATPGYTF.